The sample holds many counts of the clone carrying this TCR beta chain. This specimen comes from a study of blood T cell repertoires in COVID-19. V lost 8 bases to trimming and J lost 1 base; unmatched junction nucleotides: 6. Germline V gene lookup returns CDR1 SNHLY and CDR2 FYNNEI. The length of the CDR3 is 14 residues. The protocol was immunoSEQ multiplex PCR, while the TCRdb copy is restricted to in-frame clones and leaves out a portion. This sample has fewer than 600,000 clones, with around 87% found just once. Sequencing was done on a sample of PBMCs or T cells enriched from blood (not recorded which). The sequence was collected from a woman aged 35 to 49 who had recovered from COVID-19. The chain links TRBV2 to TRBJ2-5; 8 bases are shared with TRBD1. The CDR3 loop is CASQDRGPQETQYF. CDR3 DNA: TGTGCCAGCCAAGACAGGGGCCCCCAAGAGACCCAGTACTTC.